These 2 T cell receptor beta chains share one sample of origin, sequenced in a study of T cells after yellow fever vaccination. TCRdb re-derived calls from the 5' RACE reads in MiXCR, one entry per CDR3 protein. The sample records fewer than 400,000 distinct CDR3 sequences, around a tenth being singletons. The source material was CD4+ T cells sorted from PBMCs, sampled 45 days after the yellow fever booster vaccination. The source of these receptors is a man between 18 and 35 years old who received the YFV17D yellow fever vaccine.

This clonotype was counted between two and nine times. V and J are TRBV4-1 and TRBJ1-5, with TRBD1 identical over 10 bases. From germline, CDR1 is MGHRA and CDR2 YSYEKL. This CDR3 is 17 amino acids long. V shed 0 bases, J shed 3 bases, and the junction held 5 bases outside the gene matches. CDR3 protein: CASSQDPGQGTNQPQHF. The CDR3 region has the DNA TGCGCCAGCAGCCAAGATCCGGGACAGGGGACCAATCAGCCCCAGCATTTT.

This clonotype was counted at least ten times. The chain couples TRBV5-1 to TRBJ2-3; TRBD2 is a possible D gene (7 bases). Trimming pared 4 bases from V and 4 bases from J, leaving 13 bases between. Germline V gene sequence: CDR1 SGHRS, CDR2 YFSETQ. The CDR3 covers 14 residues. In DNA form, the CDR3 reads TGCGCCAGCAGCATGGGGGGGCCGGCAGATACGCAGTATTTT. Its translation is CASSMGGPADTQYF.